Each of the 26 T cell receptor beta chains below was sequenced from the same sample in a study of T-cell memory formation after mild COVID-19. Using its own MiXCR run on the 5' RACE reads, TCRdb lists one record per CDR3 protein. The sample contains some 210,000 distinct CDR3 sequences, around 19% of which appear only once. Source material: PBMCs or a T cell subset sorted from them (not recorded which). Source of these receptors: an adult woman who had mild COVID-19 (a few samples of this study predate the infection). Cell type and time point are not known.

V and J are TRBV6-1 and TRBJ2-2; 9 bases match TRBD1. Germline CDR1 MNHNS, CDR2 SASEGT. This CDR3 is 16 amino acids long. V was pared by 8 bases and J by 4 bases, with 11 bases of the junction left unmatched. This CDR3 reads CASLRLQGAFTGELFF. In DNA form, the CDR3 reads TGTGCCAGCCTCCGATTACAGGGGGCGTTCACCGGGGAGCTGTTTTTT.

This chain connects TRBV2 to TRBJ2-1, with unresolved D. The CDR3 extends over 13 amino acids. CDR1 and CDR2 from the germline V gene are SNHLY and FYNNEI. The ends were cut back, 5 bases at V and 3 bases at J, with 8 bases in the middle. The CDR3 coding sequence is TGTGCCAGCAGTTCGACGGACTACAATGAGCAGTTCTTC. This encodes CASSSTDYNEQFF.

V is TRBV12-3 or TRBV12-4 and J is TRBJ1-1; D call uncertain. The ends were cut back, 5 bases at V and 1 base at J, with 11 bases in the middle. The CDR3 totals 14 residues. This CDR3 reads CASSTRRGNTEAFF. The CDR3 DNA reads as TGTGCCAGCAGTACCCGACGAGGGAACACTGAAGCTTTCTTT.

A few counts support this clonotype. The V call is TRBV4-3, the J call TRBJ2-2; possible D gene TRBD2, 6 bases. Germline CDR1 LGHNA, CDR2 YSLEER. Trimming removed 0 bases from V and 2 bases from J, with 10 bases in between. The CDR3 loop spans 16 amino acids. CDR3: CASSQDLGTNTGELFF. DNA of the CDR3: TGCGCCAGCAGCCAAGACTTAGGGACTAACACCGGGGAGCTGTTTTTT.

This clonotype was found many times. The genes are TRBV12-3 or TRBV12-4 and TRBJ2-1; TRBD2 matches at 7 bases. Trimming removed 5 bases from V and 10 bases from J; junction bases left unmatched: 5. This CDR3 is built from 12 residues. The CDR3 DNA is TGTGCCAGCAGTCCCTCGGGGGGAGAGCAGTTCTTC. This gives the protein CASSPSGGEQFF.

The table lists this clonotype with a few counts. The chain recombines TRBV5-1 with TRBJ1-6; a possible D gene is TRBD1 (6 bases). The germline V gene has CDR1 SGHRS and CDR2 YFSETQ. The CDR3 length is 16 residues. V was clipped by 1 base and J by 7 bases, with 15 bases between them. The chain's CDR3 is CASSLLPTGANSPLHF. The CDR3, as DNA: TGCGCCAGCAGCTTGCTTCCGACAGGAGCGAATTCACCCCTCCACTTT.

The rearrangement joins TRBV5-1 to TRBJ1-1; 8 bases are a match to TRBD1. Germline assignment: CDR1 SGHRS and CDR2 YFSETQ. The V segment lost 0 bases and the J segment 4 bases; nucleotides outside the gene matches: 5. The CDR3 length is 15 residues. The CDR3 DNA reads as TGCGCCAGCAGCTTGGGGACAGGGTATGGCACTGAAGCTTTCTTT. The encoded protein is CASSLGTGYGTEAFF.

The chain is built from TRBV7-9 and TRBJ1-4, with D perhaps TRBD1 (5 bases). The CDR3 is made up of 16 amino acids. Trimming shortened V by 5 bases and J by 3 bases, and 16 bases separated the two germline ends. The germline V gene has CDR1 SEHNR and CDR2 FQNEAQ (reference sequence). CDR3 in amino acids: CASSRAFEQANEKLFF. DNA for the CDR3: TGTGCCAGCAGCCGAGCTTTTGAACAGGCTAATGAAAAACTGTTTTTT.

The chain joins TRBV5-6 to TRBJ1-1, with D hard to call. This CDR3 is 15 amino acids long. Germline-derived CDR1 and CDR2 are SGHDT and YYEEEE. Deletions cut 4 bases from V and 5 bases from J, with 18 bases between. CDR3: CASSPQPAGGTEAFF. CDR3 in DNA: TGTGCCAGCAGCCCTCAACCGGCGGGAGGGACTGAAGCTTTCTTT.

This chain links TRBV18 with TRBJ2-7; a possible D gene is TRBD2 (5 bases). Trimming stripped 6 bases from V and 5 bases from J, with 14 bases between. CDR1 is KGHSH and CDR2 is LQKENI in the germline V gene. The CDR3 extends over 13 amino acids. CDR3 residues: CASSRSRADEQYF. For the CDR3, the DNA is TGTGCCAGCTCTAGGTCGAGGGCGGACGAGCAGTACTTC.

The rearrangement links TRBV6-2 or TRBV6-3 to TRBJ1-1; TRBD1 agrees at 8 bases. This CDR3 has 16 residues. The V gene end was trimmed by 2 bases and the J gene end by 1 base; junction bases not matched to a gene: 6. The germline CDR1 and CDR2 sequences are MNHEY and SVGEGT. The CDR3 region has the DNA TGTGCCAGCAGTTACGGCCCGACAGGGGCGAACACTGAAGCTTTCTTT. Translated, it gives CASSYGPTGANTEAFF.

The rearrangement joins TRBV4-2 to TRBJ2-7, with D possibly being TRBD2 (5 bases). The CDR3 is 13 amino acids. The V and J ends lost 0 bases and 4 bases respectively, with 7 bases between them. Germline CDR1 reads LGHNA; CDR2 reads YNFKEQ. The CDR3 loop is CASSQEDSYEQYF. The CDR3 coding sequence is TGTGCCAGCAGCCAAGAGGACTCTTACGAGCAGTACTTC.

This rearrangement joins TRBV24-1 to TRBJ2-7; the match to TRBD2 covers 11 bases. The CDR3 has 20 amino acids. Per germline, CDR1 KGHDR and CDR2 SFDVKD. The ends lost 5 bases at V and 3 bases at J; junction bases unmatched: 20. Written as DNA, the CDR3 is TGTGCCACCAGTGGCCATTTATCCCCGACGACTAGCGGGATGCTCTACGAGCAGTACTTC. The encoded protein is CATSGHLSPTTSGMLYEQYF.

The J gene is TRBJ1-2, the V gene TRBV20-1; 8 positions match TRBD1. The ends lost 2 bases at V and 14 bases at J; junction bases unmatched: 13. Germline V gene lookup returns CDR1 DFQATT and CDR2 SNEGSKA (reference sequence). This CDR3 has 13 amino acids. CDR3 sequence reads: CSARSNRGTGGTF. The CDR3 nucleotides read TGCAGTGCTAGATCTAACAGGGGGACAGGCGGGACCTTC.

This clonotype was seen a handful of times. The rearrangement links TRBV7-9 to TRBJ2-1; D unclear. The germline V gene has CDR1 SEHNR and CDR2 FQNEAQ (reference sequence). The CDR3 has 12 amino acids. The V gene lost 2 bases and the J gene lost 10 bases, with 9 bases spanning the gap. The CDR3 sequence: CASSLSGDEQFF. As DNA, the CDR3 is TGTGCCAGCAGCTTATCCGGTGACGAGCAGTTCTTC.

This clonotype has just a few counts. The chain combines TRBV7-9 with TRBJ1-6, with 9 bases aligning to TRBD1. J lost 10 bases, V lost 5 bases, and 6 bases had no gene match. Germline lookup yields CDR1 SEHNR and CDR2 FQNEAQ (reference sequence). This CDR3 region has 14 residues. In nucleotides, the CDR3 is TGTGCCAGCAGCCCCGGACAGGGGCGATCACCCCTCCACTTT. Translated: CASSPGQGRSPLHF.

This clonotype was recorded a few times. CDR3 DNA sequence: TGTGCCACCAGTGACTTAGGGATCGGTCGCTCCTACAATGAGCAGTTCTTC. It codes for CATSDLGIGRSYNEQFF. This chain joins TRBV24-1 and TRBJ2-1; D gene ambiguous. V was pared by 4 bases and J by 0 bases, with 15 bases between. Per the germline V gene, CDR1 is KGHDR and CDR2 is SFDVKD. This CDR3 spans 17 amino acids.

The chain has TRBV18 and TRBJ2-1; no firm D call. Germline CDR1 reads KGHSH; CDR2 reads LQKENI. The V gene lost 0 bases and the J gene lost 3 bases, with 6 bases spanning the gap. This CDR3 region has 14 residues. CDR3 region: CASSPPAVYNEQFF. For the CDR3, the DNA is TGTGCCAGCTCACCACCGGCAGTCTACAATGAGCAGTTCTTC. Full variable domain (outside the CDR3, taken from reference TRBV18 and TRBJ2-1): NAGVMQNPRHLVRRRGQEARLRCSPMKGHSHVYWYRQLPEEGLKFMVYLQKENIIDESGMPKERFSAEFPKEGPSILRIQQVVRGDSAAYFCASSPPAVYNEQFFGPGTRLTVL.

The chain links TRBV5-6 to TRBJ2-7; D is tentatively TRBD1 or TRBD2 (5 bases each). The ends were cut back, 4 bases at V and 2 bases at J, with 16 bases in the middle. CDR1 is SGHDT and CDR2 is YYEEEE in the germline V gene. The CDR3 sequence is 15 residues long. CDR3 nucleotides: TGTGCCAGCAGCGAGAGGGGAATTTCAACCTACGAGCAGTACTTC. This translates into CASSERGISTYEQYF.

This clonotype has only a few counts. This sequence joins TRBV20-1 and TRBJ2-4; D gene uncertain. The CDR3 has 12 residues. Trimming pared 1 base from V and 8 bases from J, leaving 9 bases between. Germline lookup yields CDR1 DFQATT and CDR2 SNEGSKA (reference sequence). The CDR3 DNA reads TGCAGTGCTAGAGGTGTGAAGGACATTCAGTACTTC. Amino acid sequence: CSARGVKDIQYF.

This clonotype has only a few counts. The chain joins TRBV6-5 to TRBJ2-3; no reliable D call. The CDR3 spans 12 residues. V lost 8 bases and J 3 bases, leaving 9 bases between the germline ends. CDR1 is MNHEY and CDR2 is SVGAGI in the germline V gene. The CDR3 region has the DNA TGTGCCAGCGTAGAGAAGACAGATACGCAGTATTTT. Translation gives CASVEKTDTQYF.

The chain employs TRBV5-1 and TRBJ2-2; D may be TRBD1 (5 bases). CDR3 length: 16 residues. Germline V gene data show CDR1 as SGHRS and CDR2 as YFSETQ. V was cut by 6 bases and J by 0 bases, with 15 bases left in between. CDR3 region: CASNVIAGPNTGELFF. The DNA of the CDR3 is TGCGCCAGCAATGTGATCGCAGGGCCGAACACCGGGGAGCTGTTTTTT.

The chain recombines TRBV5-4 with TRBJ2-2; 12 bases map to TRBD1. Germline-derived CDR1 and CDR2 are SGHNT and YYREEE (reference sequence). V lost 4 bases to trimming and J lost 7 bases; unmatched junction nucleotides: 5. This CDR3 comprises 15 residues. The CDR3 DNA follows: TGTGCCAGCAGCCGGGACAGGGGGCTCAACGGGGAGCTGTTTTTT. Translating gives CASSRDRGLNGELFF. The variable domain in full, with the rest retrieved from reference TRBV5-4 and TRBJ2-2, is ETGVTQSPTHLIKTRGQQVTLRCSSQSGHNTVSWYQQALGQGPQFIFQYYREEENGRGNFPPRFSGLQFPNYSSELNVNALELDDSALYLCASSRDRGLNGELFFGEGSRLTVL.

The sample holds a few counts of this clonotype. This chain joins TRBV11-2 and TRBJ1-1; 8 nucleotides agree with TRBD1. The J segment lost 5 bases and the V segment lost 3 bases, leaving 8 bases of the junction unmatched. The germline gives CDR1 SGHAT, CDR2 FQNNGV. CDR3 length equals 15 residues. The DNA of the CDR3 is TGTGCCAGCAGCTTGATTTACAGGGGGAAAACTGAAGCTTTCTTT. It encodes CASSLIYRGKTEAFF.

This clonotype was observed a few times. The rearrangement uses TRBV29-1 and TRBJ1-1, with D possibly being TRBD1 (5 bases). Trimming removed 6 bases from V and 0 bases from J, with 14 bases in between. The length of the CDR3 is 14 residues. Germline loops: CDR1 SQVTM, CDR2 ANQGSEA. In DNA form, the CDR3 reads TGCAGCGTGAAGGAACAGGAGGTGAACACTGAAGCTTTCTTT. This encodes CSVKEQEVNTEAFF.

The V and J genes are TRBV3-1 and TRBJ1-1; D uncertain. V shed 1 base and J shed 3 bases, with 12 bases lying between them. The CDR3 runs to 15 residues. Germline V lookup: CDR1 LGHDT, CDR2 YNNKEL (reference sequence). DNA of the CDR3: TGTGCCAGCAGCCAAGCTTGGTCCAGACACACTGAAGCTTTCTTT. This translates into CASSQAWSRHTEAFF. The full variable domain, completed using reference TRBV3-1 and TRBJ1-1, is DTAVSQTPKYLVTQMGNDKSIKCEQNLGHDTMYWYKQDSKKFLKIMFSYNNKELIINETVPNRFSPKSPDKAHLNLHINSLELGDSAVYFCASSQAWSRHTEAFFGQGTRLTVV.